The 19 T cell receptor beta chains below were found in one sample sequenced in a study of cytomegalovirus exposure and HLA in healthy donors. The PCR contained 60 Vbeta and 13 Jbeta primers. Clones were read by immunoSEQ multiplex PCR, and TCRdb kept only the in-frame ones, dropping some. Found here are around 63,000 clones, around 80% of them singletons; the top ten hold about 8.8%. The sequencing sample was made of PBMCs. The receptors were gathered from a man aged 35 to 55 in good health and CMV-seronegative.

The CDR3 sequence is CASSRETGDGNQPQHF. CDR3 nucleotide sequence: TGTGCCAGCAGCCGAGAAACAGGGGATGGCAATCAGCCCCAGCATTTT. The rearrangement links TRBV14 to TRBJ1-5, with 7 positions matching TRBD1. Trimming at V came to 4 bases and at J to 2 bases, leaving 8 bases not matched to a gene. CDR1 is SGHDN, CDR2 FVKESK, per germline. The CDR3 sequence is 16 residues long.

The chain uses TRBV6-1 and TRBJ1-6; 8 bases align to TRBD1. This CDR3 is built from 15 residues. The germline CDR1 and CDR2 sequences are MNHNS and SASEGT. With 5 bases clipped from V and 6 bases from J, the junction kept 6 bases outside the gene matches. This CDR3 reads CASSKDRAANSPLHF. For the CDR3, the DNA is TGTGCCAGCAGTAAGGACAGGGCTGCTAATTCACCCCTCCACTTT.

The rearrangement links TRBV11-3 to TRBJ2-1; tentatively, D is TRBD2 (6 bases). Germline V gene lookup returns CDR1 SGHNT and CDR2 YENEEA. With 4 bases removed from V and 12 bases from J, the gap between germline ends came to 13 bases. The length of the CDR3 is 12 residues. DNA for the CDR3: TGTGCCAGCAGCTCCGGGGGAAGTGTGCAGTTCTTC. Translating gives CASSSGGSVQFF.

The genes are TRBV21-1 and TRBJ1-5; the table's D call of TRBD1 was not tested on the DNA. TRBV21-1 is labeled a pseudogene. The CDR3 sequence is 16 residues long. For the CDR3, the DNA is TGTGCCAGCAGCAGAGTTTCGACAGGGAGCAATCAGCCCCAGCATTTT. Protein sequence: CASSRVSTGSNQPQHF.

The chain uses TRBV4-2 and TRBJ1-2; the match to TRBD1 covers 9 bases. This CDR3 contains 19 residues. Germline V lookup: CDR1 LGHNA, CDR2 YNFKEQ. The ends lost 0 bases at V and 3 bases at J; junction bases unmatched: 14. The CDR3 nucleotides read TGTGCCAGCAGCCAAGAGGAGGGGACAGGGCGGCCCTCGGACTATGGCTACACCTTC. Translation: CASSQEEGTGRPSDYGYTF.

The chain combines TRBV10-1 with TRBJ1-2, with D hard to call. Trimming cost V 8 bases and J 0 bases, with 10 bases left between them. This CDR3 has 13 amino acids. The V gene's germline CDR1 is WNHNN and CDR2 SYGVQD (reference sequence). The CDR3 coding sequence is TGCGCCAGCGCGGCGAATCCTAACTATGGCTACACCTTC. This encodes CASAANPNYGYTF.

This rearrangement joins TRBV19 to TRBJ2-3; 8 nucleotides line up with TRBD2. Germline V gives CDR1 LNHDA, CDR2 SQIVND (reference sequence). The CDR3 extends over 16 amino acids. Trimming at V came to 10 bases and at J to 4 bases, leaving 16 bases not matched to a gene. CDR3 sequence reads: CATSSGAGGIADTQYF. In DNA, the CDR3 is TGTGCCACCTCATCCGGGGCGGGAGGTATCGCAGATACGCAGTATTTT. The full variable domain, with the rest looked up from reference TRBV19 and TRBJ2-3, is DGGITQSPKYLFRKEGQNVTLSCEQNLNHDAMYWYRQDPGQGLRLIYYSQIVNDFQKGDIAEGYSVSREKKESFPLTVTSAQKNPTAFYLCATSSGAGGIADTQYFGPGTRLTVL.

The sample holds a few counts of this clone. The gene calls are TRBV5-6 and TRBJ1-1; unclear D gene. Germline CDR1 SGHDT, CDR2 YYEEEE. The CDR3 spans 14 residues. The ends were cut back, 0 bases at V and 3 bases at J, with 9 bases in the middle. CDR3: CASSLGGIYTEAFF. DNA of the CDR3: TGTGCCAGCAGCTTGGGAGGGATTTACACTGAAGCTTTCTTT.

The sample holds a few counts of this clone. The chain combines TRBV6-5 with TRBJ2-7; perhaps TRBD1 as D (5 bases). V lost 2 bases and J lost 4, with 12 bases in between. This CDR3 is 14 amino acids long. Germline-derived CDR1 and CDR2 are MNHEY and SVGAGI. In DNA form, the CDR3 reads TGTGCCAGCAGTTACAATCCCGACAGTTACGAGCAGTACTTC. Translation: CASSYNPDSYEQYF.

This chain uses TRBV5-1 with TRBJ1-4; tentatively, D is TRBD1 (6 bases). The CDR3 loop spans 17 amino acids. Germline V gene lookup returns CDR1 SGHRS and CDR2 YFSETQ. Trimming took 1 base from V and 2 from J, leaving 15 bases between them. The CDR3 nucleotides are TGCGCCAGCAGCTTGAAGCCGCACAGGGAGACTAATGAAAAACTGTTTTTT. This sequence encodes CASSLKPHRETNEKLFF.

The V and J genes are TRBV7-2 and TRBJ1-2; D remains ambiguous. The CDR3 has 12 residues. V was cut by 8 bases and J by 3 bases, with 10 bases left in between. CDR1 and CDR2 (germline): SGHTA, FQGNSA. This chain's CDR3 is CASLKLDYGYTF. In DNA form, the CDR3 reads TGTGCCAGCCTGAAACTCGACTATGGCTACACCTTC.

The chain combines TRBV7-3 with TRBJ2-3; TRBD2 matches at 12 bases. The CDR3 extends over 14 amino acids. Per the germline V gene, CDR1 is SGHTA and CDR2 is FQGTGA. The trim removed 4 bases at V and 4 bases at J, leaving 0 bases unmatched. In DNA, the CDR3 is TGTGCCAGCAGCTCTAGCGGGGGGGCAGATACGCAGTATTTT. It encodes CASSSSGGADTQYF.

This clone was counted once. The chain couples TRBV5-5 to TRBJ1-1, with a weak D call TRBD1 (5 bases). Trimming shortened V by 4 bases and J by 4 bases, and 11 bases separated the two germline ends. The germline V gene has CDR1 SGHKS and CDR2 YYEKEE (reference sequence). The CDR3 has 13 amino acids. This CDR3 is CASSPTGLTEAFF. The CDR3 DNA reads as TGTGCCAGCAGCCCAACAGGCCTCACTGAAGCTTTCTTT.

This clone was counted between two and nine times. This sequence joins TRBV14 and TRBJ1-2; D is perhaps TRBD1 (6 bases). This CDR3 spans 15 amino acids. V dropped 0 bases and J dropped 5 bases, with 13 bases sitting between them. Germline loops: CDR1 SGHDN, CDR2 FVKESK. This chain's CDR3 is CASSQDPQGSYGYTF. CDR3 sequence (DNA): TGTGCCAGCAGCCAAGATCCCCAGGGGAGTTATGGCTACACCTTC.

The chain joins TRBV19 to TRBJ1-5; D remains ambiguous. Trimming cost V 1 base and J 6 bases, with 13 bases left between them. There are 15 residues in the CDR3. CDR1 LNHDA and CDR2 SQIVND come from the germline V gene (reference sequence). The CDR3 DNA reads as TGTGCCAGTAGTATAGCGAACCCCCCGGGTCAGCCCCAGCATTTT. Translated: CASSIANPPGQPQHF.

The chain is built from TRBV5-8 and TRBJ1-1; D might be TRBD1 (6 bases). CDR3 size: 15 residues. Per the germline V gene, CDR1 is SGHTS and CDR2 is YDEGEE. Trimming pared 0 bases from V and 6 bases from J, leaving 15 bases between. CDR3 residues: CASSLGQVSRAEAFF. For the CDR3, the DNA is TGTGCCAGCAGCTTGGGACAGGTGTCACGCGCTGAAGCTTTCTTT.

In its sample, this clone was seen a few times. The V call is TRBV4-1, the J call TRBJ1-6; 10 bases line up with TRBD1. After removal of 5 bases from V and 9 bases from J, the junction contained 4 bases not matched to a gene. Germline V gene sequence: CDR1 MGHRA, CDR2 YSYEKL. This CDR3 contains 14 residues. CDR3 protein: CASSARDRGSPLHF. In DNA form, the CDR3 reads TGCGCCAGCAGCGCCCGGGACAGGGGTTCACCCCTCCACTTT.

The rearrangement links TRBV7-3 to TRBJ2-1, with 12 bases aligning to TRBD1. V gave up 5 bases and J gave up 13 bases; unmatched junction bases: 6. Germline CDR1 SGHTA, CDR2 FQGTGA. The CDR3 spans 13 residues. The CDR3 is CASSETGTGGQFF. CDR3 in DNA: TGTGCCAGCAGCGAAACAGGGACAGGGGGCCAGTTCTTC.

This clone is a singleton in its sample. The chain uses TRBV5-1 and TRBJ2-2; maybe TRBD1 (5 bases). V gave up 2 bases and J gave up 3 bases, with 8 bases separating them. CDR1 is SGHRS and CDR2 is YFSETQ in the germline V gene. The CDR3 covers 14 residues. The CDR3 is CASSFQGHTGELFF. CDR3 DNA sequence: TGCGCCAGCAGCTTCCAGGGTCACACCGGGGAGCTGTTTTTT. Variable domain in full (rest from reference TRBV5-1 and TRBJ2-2): KAGVTQTPRYLIKTRGQQVTLSCSPISGHRSVSWYQQTPGQGLQFLFEYFSETQRNKGNFPGRFSGRQFSNSRSEMNVSTLELGDSALYLCASSFQGHTGELFFGEGSRLTVL.